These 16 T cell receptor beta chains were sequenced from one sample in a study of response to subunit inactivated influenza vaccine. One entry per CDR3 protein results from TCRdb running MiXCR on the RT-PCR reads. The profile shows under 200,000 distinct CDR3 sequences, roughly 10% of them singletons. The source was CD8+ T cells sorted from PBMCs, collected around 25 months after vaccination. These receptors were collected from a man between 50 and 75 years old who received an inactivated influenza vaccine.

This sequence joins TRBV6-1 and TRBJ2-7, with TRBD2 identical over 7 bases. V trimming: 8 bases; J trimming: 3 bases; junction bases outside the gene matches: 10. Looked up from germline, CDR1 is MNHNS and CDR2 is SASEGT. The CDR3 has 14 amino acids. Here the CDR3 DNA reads TGTGCCAGCTATGGGAGGGGAAGGAACTACGAGCAGTACTTC. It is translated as CASYGRGRNYEQYF.

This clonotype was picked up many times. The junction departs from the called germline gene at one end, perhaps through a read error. CDR3 sequence reads: CASSYSLGHEDF. CDR3 DNA sequence: TGTGCCAGCAGTTACTCGCTAGGACATGAGGATTTT. The chain uses TRBV6-6 and TRBJ1-5; D is perhaps TRBD1 (5 bases). The germline V gene has CDR1 MNHNY and CDR2 SVGAGI (reference sequence). The length of the CDR3 is 12 residues.

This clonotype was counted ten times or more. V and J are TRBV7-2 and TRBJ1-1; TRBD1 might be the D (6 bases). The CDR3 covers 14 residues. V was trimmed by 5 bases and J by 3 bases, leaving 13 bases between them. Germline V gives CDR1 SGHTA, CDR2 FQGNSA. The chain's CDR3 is CASSLEGQDTEAFF. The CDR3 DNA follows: TGTGCCAGCAGCCTAGAGGGACAAGACACTGAAGCTTTCTTT.

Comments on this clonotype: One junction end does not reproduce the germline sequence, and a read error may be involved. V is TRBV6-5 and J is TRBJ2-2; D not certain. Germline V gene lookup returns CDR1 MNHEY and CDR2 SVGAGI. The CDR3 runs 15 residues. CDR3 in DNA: TGTGCCAGCCGTTACTCGAAACAGTACACCGGGGAGCTGTTTTTT. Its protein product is CASRYSKQYTGELFF.

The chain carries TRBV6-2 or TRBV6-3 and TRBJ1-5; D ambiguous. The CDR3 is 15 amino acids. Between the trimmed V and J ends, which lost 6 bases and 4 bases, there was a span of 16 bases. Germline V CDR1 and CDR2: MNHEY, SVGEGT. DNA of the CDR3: TGTGCCAGCAGGTCCGCCACAGTCCTAAATCAGCCCCAGCATTTT. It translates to CASRSATVLNQPQHF.

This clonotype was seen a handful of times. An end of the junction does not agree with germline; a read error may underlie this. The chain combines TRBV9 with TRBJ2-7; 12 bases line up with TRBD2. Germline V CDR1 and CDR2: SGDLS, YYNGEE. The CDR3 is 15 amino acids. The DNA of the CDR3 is TGTTCCAGCAGCCGCGGACTAGCGGGAATGTACGAGCAGTACTTC. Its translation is CSSSRGLAGMYEQYF. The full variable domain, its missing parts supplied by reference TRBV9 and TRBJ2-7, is DSGVTQTPKHLITATGQRVTLRCSPRSGDLSVYWYQQSLDQGLQFLIQYYNGEERAKGNILERFSAQQFPDLHSELNLSSLELGDSALYFCSSSRGLAGMYEQYFGPGTRLTVT.

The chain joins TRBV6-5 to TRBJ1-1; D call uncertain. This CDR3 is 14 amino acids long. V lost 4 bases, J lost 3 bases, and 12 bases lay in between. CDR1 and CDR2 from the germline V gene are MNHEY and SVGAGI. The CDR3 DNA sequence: TGTGCCAGCAGTTCTTGGTACAGAGACACTGAAGCTTTCTTT. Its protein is CASSSWYRDTEAFF.

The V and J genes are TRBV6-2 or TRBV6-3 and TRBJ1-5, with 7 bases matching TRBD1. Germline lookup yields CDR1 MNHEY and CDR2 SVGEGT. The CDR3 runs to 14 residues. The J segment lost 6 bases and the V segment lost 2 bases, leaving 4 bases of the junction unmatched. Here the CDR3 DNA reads TGTGCCAGCAGTTACCGACAGGGAGCTCAGCCCCAGCATTTT. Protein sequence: CASSYRQGAQPQHF.

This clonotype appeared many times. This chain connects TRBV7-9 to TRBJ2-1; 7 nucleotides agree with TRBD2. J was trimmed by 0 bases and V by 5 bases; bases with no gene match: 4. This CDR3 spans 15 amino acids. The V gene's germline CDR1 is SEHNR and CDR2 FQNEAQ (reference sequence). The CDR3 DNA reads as TGTGCCAGCAGCCCGGGACTAAGCTCCTACAATGAGCAGTTCTTC. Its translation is CASSPGLSSYNEQFF.

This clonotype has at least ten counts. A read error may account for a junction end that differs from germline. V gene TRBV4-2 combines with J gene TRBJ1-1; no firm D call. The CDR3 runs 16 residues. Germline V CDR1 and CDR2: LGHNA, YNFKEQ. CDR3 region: CASSQDRSGMNAEAFF. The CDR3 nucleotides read TGTGCCAGCAGCCAAGACAGGTCTGGAATGAACGCTGAAGCTTTCTTT.

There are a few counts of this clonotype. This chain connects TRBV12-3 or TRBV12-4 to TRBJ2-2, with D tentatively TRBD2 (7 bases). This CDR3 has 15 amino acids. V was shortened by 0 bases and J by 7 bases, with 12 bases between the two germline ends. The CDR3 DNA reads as TGTGCCAGCAGTTTAGCGGGGGGGCCAGGCGGGGAGCTGTTTTTT. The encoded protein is CASSLAGGPGGELFF.

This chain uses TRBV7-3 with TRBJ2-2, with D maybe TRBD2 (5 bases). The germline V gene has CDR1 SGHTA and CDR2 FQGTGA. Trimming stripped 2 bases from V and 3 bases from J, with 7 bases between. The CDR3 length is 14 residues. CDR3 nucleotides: TGTGCCAGCAGCTTAGCGGGTTACACCGGGGAGCTGTTTTTT. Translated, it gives CASSLAGYTGELFF.

The CDR3 sequence is CSARDLSGGPREQYF. The CDR3 nucleotides are TGCAGTGCTAGAGATTTGTCGGGAGGTCCTCGCGAGCAGTACTTC. The chain combines TRBV20-1 with TRBJ2-7, with 7 bases matching TRBD2. The CDR3 extends over 15 amino acids. J gave up 6 bases and V 0 bases, and 11 bases lay outside the gene matches. The germline gives CDR1 DFQATT, CDR2 SNEGSKA (reference sequence).

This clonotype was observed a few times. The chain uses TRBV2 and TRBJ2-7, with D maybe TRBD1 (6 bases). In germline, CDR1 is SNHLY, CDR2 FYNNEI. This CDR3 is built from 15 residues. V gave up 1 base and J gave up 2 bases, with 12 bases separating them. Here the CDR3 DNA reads TGTGCCAGCAGTGAAGTCGAAACAGGGACCTACGAGCAGTACTTC. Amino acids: CASSEVETGTYEQYF.

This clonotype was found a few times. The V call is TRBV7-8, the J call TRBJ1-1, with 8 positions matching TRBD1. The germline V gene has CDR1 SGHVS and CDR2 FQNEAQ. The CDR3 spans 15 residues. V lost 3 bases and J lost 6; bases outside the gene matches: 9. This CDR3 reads CASSFLRTGYPEAFF. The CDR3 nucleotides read TGTGCCAGCAGCTTTCTCCGGACAGGGTACCCTGAAGCTTTCTTT.

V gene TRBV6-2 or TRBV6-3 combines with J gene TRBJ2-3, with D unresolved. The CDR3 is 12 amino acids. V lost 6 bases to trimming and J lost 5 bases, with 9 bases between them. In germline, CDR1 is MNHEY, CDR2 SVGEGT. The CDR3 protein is CASRETLDTQYF. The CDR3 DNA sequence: TGTGCCAGCAGAGAAACCTTAGATACGCAGTATTTT.